Presented here are 2 T cell receptor beta chains from one specimen sequenced in a study of control samples from healthy donors and cancer patients (dated by TCRdb to 2018 to 2021). The method was the immunoSEQ multiplex PCR assay. TCRdb obtained this table from immuneACCESS and retained in-frame rearrangements with V and J assigned. These tables miss some clones; where compared with another copy, unresolved V genes account for less than half of the shortfall, and the remainder is unexplained. The sample table contains some 110,000 clones; only one count was recorded for 80% to 90% of them. Clones ranked in the top ten supply approximately 1% of the sample. Specimen: PBMCs. The source of these receptors is a woman aged 50 to 65 with colorectal cancer.

This clone showed up just once. V is TRBV2 and J is TRBJ1-5, with D maybe TRBD1 (5 bases). The CDR3 has 15 amino acids. CDR1 and CDR2 from the germline V gene are SNHLY and FYNNEI. Trimming took 6 bases from V and 1 from J, leaving 13 bases between them. CDR3 sequence: CASREGTVSNQPQHF. The DNA for the CDR3 is TGTGCCAGCAGAGAGGGGACGGTGAGCAATCAGCCCCAGCATTTT.

The rearrangement links TRBV18 to TRBJ2-7, with D uncertain. This CDR3 is built from 14 residues. Per the germline V gene, CDR1 is KGHSH and CDR2 is LQKENI. V gave up 4 bases and J gave up 8 bases, with 18 bases separating them. The CDR3 protein is CASSQRSPLAQQYF. The CDR3 nucleotides read TGTGCCAGCTCACAACGGTCTCCCTTGGCTCAGCAGTACTTC.